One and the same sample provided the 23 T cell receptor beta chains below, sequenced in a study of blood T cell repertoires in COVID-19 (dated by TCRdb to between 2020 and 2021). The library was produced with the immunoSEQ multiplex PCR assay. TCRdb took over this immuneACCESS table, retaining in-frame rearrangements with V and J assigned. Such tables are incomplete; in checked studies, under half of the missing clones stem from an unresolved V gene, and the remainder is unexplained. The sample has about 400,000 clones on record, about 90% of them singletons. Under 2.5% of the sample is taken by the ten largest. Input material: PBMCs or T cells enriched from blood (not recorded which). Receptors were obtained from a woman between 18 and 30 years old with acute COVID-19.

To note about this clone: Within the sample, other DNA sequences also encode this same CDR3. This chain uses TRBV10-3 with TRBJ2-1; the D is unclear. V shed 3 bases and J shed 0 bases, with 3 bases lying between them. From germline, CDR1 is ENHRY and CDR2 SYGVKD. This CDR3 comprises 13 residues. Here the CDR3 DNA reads TGTGCCATCAGTGACAGCTCCTACAATGAGCAGTTCTTC. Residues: CAISDSSYNEQFF.

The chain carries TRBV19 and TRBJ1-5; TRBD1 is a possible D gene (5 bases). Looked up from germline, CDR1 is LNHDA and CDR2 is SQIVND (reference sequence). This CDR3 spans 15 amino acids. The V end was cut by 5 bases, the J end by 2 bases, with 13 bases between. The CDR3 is CASSFLSTGNQPQHF. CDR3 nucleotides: TGTGCCAGTAGTTTCCTCTCGACAGGCAATCAGCCCCAGCATTTT.

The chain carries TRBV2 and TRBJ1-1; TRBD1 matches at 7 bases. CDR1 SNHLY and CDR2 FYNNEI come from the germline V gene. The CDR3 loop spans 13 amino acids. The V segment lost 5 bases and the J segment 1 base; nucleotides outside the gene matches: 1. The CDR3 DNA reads TGTGCCAGCAGTTCAGGGGGGAACACTGAAGCTTTCTTT. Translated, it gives CASSSGGNTEAFF.

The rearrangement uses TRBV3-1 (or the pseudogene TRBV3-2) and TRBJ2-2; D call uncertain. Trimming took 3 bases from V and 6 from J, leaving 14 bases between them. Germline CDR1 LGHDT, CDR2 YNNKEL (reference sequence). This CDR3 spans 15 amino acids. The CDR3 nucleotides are TGTGCCAGCAGCCAGTTCTCGCGGCTGGCCGGGGAGCTGTTTTTT. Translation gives CASSQFSRLAGELFF.

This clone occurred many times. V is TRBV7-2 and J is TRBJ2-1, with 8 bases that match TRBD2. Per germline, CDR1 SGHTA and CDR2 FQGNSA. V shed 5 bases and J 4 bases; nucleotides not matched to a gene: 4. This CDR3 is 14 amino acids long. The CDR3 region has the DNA TGTGCCAGCAGCAACCGGGGGGGGTACAATGAGCAGTTCTTC. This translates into CASSNRGGYNEQFF.

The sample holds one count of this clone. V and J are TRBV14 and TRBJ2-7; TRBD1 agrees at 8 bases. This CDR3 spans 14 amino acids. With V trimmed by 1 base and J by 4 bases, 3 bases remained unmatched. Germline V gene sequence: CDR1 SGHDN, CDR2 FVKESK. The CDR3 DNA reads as TGTGCCAGCAGCCAAGGGACAGGGATGTACGAGCAGTACTTC. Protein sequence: CASSQGTGMYEQYF.

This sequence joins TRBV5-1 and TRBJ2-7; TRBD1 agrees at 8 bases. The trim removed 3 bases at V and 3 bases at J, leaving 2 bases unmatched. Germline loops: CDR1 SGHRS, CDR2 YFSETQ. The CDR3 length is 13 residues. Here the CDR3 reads CASSSGTGYEQYF. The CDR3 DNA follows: TGCGCCAGCAGCTCCGGGACAGGCTACGAGCAGTACTTC.

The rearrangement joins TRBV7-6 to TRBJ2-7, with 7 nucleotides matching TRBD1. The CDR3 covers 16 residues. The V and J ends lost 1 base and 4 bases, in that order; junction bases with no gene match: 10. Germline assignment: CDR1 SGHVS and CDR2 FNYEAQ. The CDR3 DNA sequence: TGTGCCAGCAGCTTAGTCGACAGGGTGGAGGAGTACGAGCAGTACTTC. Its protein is CASSLVDRVEEYEQYF.

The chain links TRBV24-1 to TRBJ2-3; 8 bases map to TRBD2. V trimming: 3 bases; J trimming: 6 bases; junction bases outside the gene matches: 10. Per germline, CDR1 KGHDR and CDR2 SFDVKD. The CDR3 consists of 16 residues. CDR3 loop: CATSDLAGPGGDTQYF. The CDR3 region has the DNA TGTGCCACCAGTGATCTAGCGGGTCCGGGGGGGGATACGCAGTATTTT.

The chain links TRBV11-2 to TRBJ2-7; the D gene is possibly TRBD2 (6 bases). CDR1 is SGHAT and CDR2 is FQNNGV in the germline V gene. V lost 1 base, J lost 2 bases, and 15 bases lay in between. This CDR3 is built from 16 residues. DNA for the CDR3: TGTGCCAGCAGCTTAGGAATGCGGGGACCGCCCTACGAGCAGTACTTC. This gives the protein CASSLGMRGPPYEQYF.

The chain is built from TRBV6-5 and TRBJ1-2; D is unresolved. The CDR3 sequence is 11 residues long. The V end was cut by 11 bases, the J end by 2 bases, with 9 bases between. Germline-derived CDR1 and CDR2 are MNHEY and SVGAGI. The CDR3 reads CASRGNYGYTF. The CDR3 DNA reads TGTGCCTCCCGGGGAAACTATGGCTACACCTTC.

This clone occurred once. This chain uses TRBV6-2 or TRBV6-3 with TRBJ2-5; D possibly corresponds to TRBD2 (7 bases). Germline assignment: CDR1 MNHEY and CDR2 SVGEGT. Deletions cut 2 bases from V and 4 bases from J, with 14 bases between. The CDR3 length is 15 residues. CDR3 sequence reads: CASSYGGAGRETQYF. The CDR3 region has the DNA TGTGCCAGCAGTTACGGGGGGGCGGGACGAGAGACCCAGTACTTC.

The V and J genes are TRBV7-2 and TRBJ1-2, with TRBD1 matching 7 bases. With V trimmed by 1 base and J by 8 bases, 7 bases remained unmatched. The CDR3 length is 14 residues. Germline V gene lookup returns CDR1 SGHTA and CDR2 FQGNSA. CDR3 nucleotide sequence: TGTGCCAGCAGCTTAGTAGGCAGGGGGGTCGGCTACACCTTC. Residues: CASSLVGRGVGYTF. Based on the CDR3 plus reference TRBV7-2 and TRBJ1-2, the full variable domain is GAGVSQSPSNKVTEKGKDVELRCDPISGHTALYWYRQSLGQGLEFLIYFQGNSAPDKSGLPSDRFSAERTGGSVSTLTIQRTQQEDSAVYLCASSLVGRGVGYTFGSGTRLTVV.

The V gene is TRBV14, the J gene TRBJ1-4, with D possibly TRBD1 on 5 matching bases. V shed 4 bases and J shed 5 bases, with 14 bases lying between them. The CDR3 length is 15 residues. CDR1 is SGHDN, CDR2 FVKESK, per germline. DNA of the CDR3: TGTGCCAGCAGCCCTCAGGGCGGCTTAAATGAAAAACTGTTTTTT. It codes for CASSPQGGLNEKLFF. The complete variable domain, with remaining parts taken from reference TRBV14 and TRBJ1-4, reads EAGVTQFPSHSVIEKGQTVTLRCDPISGHDNLYWYRRVMGKEIKFLLHFVKESKQDESGMPNNRFLAERTGGTYSTLKVQPAELEDSGVYFCASSPQGGLNEKLFFGSGTQLSVL.

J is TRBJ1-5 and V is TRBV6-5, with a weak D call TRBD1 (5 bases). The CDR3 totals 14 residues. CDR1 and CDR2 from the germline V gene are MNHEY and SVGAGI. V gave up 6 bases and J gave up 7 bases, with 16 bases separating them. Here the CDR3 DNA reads TGTGCCAGCAGCCAAGCGGGGGTGGGCCAGCCCCAGCATTTT. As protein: CASSQAGVGQPQHF.

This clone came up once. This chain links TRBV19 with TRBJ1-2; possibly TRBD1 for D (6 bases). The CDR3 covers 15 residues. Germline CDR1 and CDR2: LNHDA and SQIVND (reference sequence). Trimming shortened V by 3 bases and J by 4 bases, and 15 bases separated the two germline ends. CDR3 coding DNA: TGTGCCAGTAGTATTAAAGTGGCAGGGGTCTATGGCTACACCTTC. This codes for CASSIKVAGVYGYTF. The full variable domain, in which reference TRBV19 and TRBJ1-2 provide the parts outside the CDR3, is DGGITQSPKYLFRKEGQNVTLSCEQNLNHDAMYWYRQDPGQGLRLIYYSQIVNDFQKGDIAEGYSVSREKKESFPLTVTSAQKNPTAFYLCASSIKVAGVYGYTFGSGTRLTVV.

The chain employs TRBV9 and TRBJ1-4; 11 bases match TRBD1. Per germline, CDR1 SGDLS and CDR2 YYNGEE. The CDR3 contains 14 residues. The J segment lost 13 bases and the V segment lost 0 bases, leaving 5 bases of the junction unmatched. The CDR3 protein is CASSVDGTGGLLFF. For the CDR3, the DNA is TGTGCCAGCAGCGTAGACGGGACAGGGGGACTACTGTTTTTT.

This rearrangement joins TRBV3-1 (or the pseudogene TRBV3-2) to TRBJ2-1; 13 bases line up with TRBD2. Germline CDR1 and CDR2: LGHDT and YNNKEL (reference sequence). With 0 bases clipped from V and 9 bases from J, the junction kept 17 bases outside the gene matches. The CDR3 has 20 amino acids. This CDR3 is CASSQDRLAGGTPTRSEQFF. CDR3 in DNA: TGTGCCAGCAGCCAAGATCGACTAGCGGGAGGAACCCCAACCCGTAGTGAGCAGTTCTTC.

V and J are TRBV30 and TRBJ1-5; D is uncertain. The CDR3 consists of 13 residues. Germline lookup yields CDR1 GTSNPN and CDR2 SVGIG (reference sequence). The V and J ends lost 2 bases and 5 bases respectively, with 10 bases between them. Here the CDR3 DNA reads TGTGCCTGGAGTCCCAGTTTCGATCAGCCCCAGCATTTT. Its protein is CAWSPSFDQPQHF. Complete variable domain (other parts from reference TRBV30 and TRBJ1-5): SQTIHQWPATLVQPVGSPLSLECTVEGTSNPNLYWYRQAAGRGLQLLFYSVGIGQISSEVPQNLSASRPQDRQFILSSKKLLLSDSGFYLCAWSPSFDQPQHFGDGTRLSIL.

CDR3 bases: TGTGCCAGCAGCCAAGGGCAAAGCTCCTACAATGAGCAGTTCTTC. Its translation: CASSQGQSSYNEQFF. The genes are TRBV3-1 (or the pseudogene TRBV3-2) and TRBJ2-1, with D uncertain. The germline V gene encodes CDR1 LGHDT and CDR2 YNNKEL (reference sequence). Trimming took 1 base from V and 0 from J, leaving 7 bases between them. This CDR3 is built from 15 residues.

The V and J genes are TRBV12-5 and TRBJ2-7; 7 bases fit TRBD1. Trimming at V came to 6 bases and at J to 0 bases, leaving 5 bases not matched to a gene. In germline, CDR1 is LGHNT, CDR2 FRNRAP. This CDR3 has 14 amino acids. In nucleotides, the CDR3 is TGTGCTAGTGGCCCCCGGGACAGCTCCTACGAGCAGTACTTC. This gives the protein CASGPRDSSYEQYF. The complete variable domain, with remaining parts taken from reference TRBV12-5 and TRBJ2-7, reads DARVTQTPRHKVTEMGQEVTMRCQPILGHNTVFWYRQTMMQGLELLAYFRNRAPLDDSGMPKDRFSAEMPDATLATLKIQPSEPRDSAVYFCASGPRDSSYEQYFGPGTRLTVT.

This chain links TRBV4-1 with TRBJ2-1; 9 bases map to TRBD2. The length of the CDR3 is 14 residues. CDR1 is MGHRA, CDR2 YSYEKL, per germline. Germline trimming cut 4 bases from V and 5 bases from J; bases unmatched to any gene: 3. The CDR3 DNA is TGCGCCAGCAGCCGAGCGGGAGGTAACAATGAGCAGTTCTTC. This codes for CASSRAGGNNEQFF.

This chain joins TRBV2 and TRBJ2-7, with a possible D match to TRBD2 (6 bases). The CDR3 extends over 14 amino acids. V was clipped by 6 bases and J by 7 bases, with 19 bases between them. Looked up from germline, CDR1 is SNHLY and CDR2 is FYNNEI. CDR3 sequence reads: CASSTGTPSSEQYF. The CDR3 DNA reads TGTGCCAGCAGCACCGGGACTCCCAGCTCGGAGCAGTACTTC.